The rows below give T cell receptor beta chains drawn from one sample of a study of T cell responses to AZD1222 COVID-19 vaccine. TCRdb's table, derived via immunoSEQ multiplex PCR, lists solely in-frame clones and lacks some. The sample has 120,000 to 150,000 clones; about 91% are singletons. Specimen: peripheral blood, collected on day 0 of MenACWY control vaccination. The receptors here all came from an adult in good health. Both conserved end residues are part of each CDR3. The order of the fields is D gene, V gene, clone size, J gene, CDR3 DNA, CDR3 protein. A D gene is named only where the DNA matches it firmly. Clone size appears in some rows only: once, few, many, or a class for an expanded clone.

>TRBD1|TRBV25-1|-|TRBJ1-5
TGTGCCAGCAGTGAATATGAGGGACAGATAAGCAATCAGCCCCAGCATTTT
CASSEYEGQISNQPQHF
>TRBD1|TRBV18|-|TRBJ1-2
TGTGCCAGCTCTGGGGACAGCCACTTAAACTATGGCTACACCTTC
CASSGDSHLNYGYTF
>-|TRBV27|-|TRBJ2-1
TGTGCCAGCAGTTTATCCCTTATTTTTGGCAATGAGCAGTTCTTC
CASSLSLIFGNEQFF
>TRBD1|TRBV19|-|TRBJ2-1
TGTGCCAGTAGTTGGGTTACAGGGGCCTACAATGAGCAGTTCTTC
CASSWVTGAYNEQFF
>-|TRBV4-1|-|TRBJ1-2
TGCGCCAGCAGCCATGAGGGTAACGTTGGCTACACCTTC
CASSHEGNVGYTF
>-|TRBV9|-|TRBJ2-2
TGTGCCAGCAGCGCCAGGGACCCCACCGGGGAGCTGTTTTTT
CASSARDPTGELFF
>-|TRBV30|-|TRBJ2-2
TGTGCCTGGGGGTCTGAAAGCACCGGGGAGCTGTTTTTT
CAWGSESTGELFF
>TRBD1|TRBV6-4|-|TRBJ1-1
TGTGCCAGCAGTGACTCCTCCAGGGGGGACACTGAAGCTTTCTTT
CASSDSSRGDTEAFF
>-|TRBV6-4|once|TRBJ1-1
TGTGCCAGCAGTGAAAAGTCGCTGGGAGCCACTGAAGCTTTCTTT
CASSEKSLGATEAFF
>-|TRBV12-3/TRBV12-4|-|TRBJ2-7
TGTGCCAGCAGTTTAAGTCTAGGGACATACAGTAGCTTC
CASSLSLGTYSSF
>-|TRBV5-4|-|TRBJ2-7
TGTGCCAGCAGCTTGGGCGGGGACGACTACGAGCAGTACTTC
CASSLGGDDYEQYF
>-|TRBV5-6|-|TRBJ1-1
TGTGCCAGCAGCCAACTGGAGGTGACTGAAGCTTTCTTT
CASSQLEVTEAFF
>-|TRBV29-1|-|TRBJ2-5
TGCAGCGCCGGTGGCCCGCAAGAGACCCAGTACTTC
CSAGGPQETQYF
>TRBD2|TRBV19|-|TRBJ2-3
TGTGCCACTCTAGCGGGCAACACAGATACGCAGTATTTT
CATLAGNTDTQYF
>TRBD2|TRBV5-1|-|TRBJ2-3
TGCGCCAGCAGCTTGGATACGGCGGGAGGTTCAGATACGCAGTATTTT
CASSLDTAGGSDTQYF
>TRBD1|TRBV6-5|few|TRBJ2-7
TGTGCCAGCAGCCGGGACAGGGGATACAACGAGCAGTACTTC
CASSRDRGYNEQYF
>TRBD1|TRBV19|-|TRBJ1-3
TGTGCCAGTAGCCCTGGGACAGGGTTCTCTGGAAACACCATATATTTT
CASSPGTGFSGNTIYF
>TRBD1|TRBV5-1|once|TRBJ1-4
TGCGCCAGCAGCCCCGGGACAGGGCTTAATGAAAAACTGTTTTTT
CASSPGTGLNEKLFF
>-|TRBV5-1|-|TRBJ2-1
TGCGCCAGCAGCTTGGCCGGGAATGAGCAGTTCTTC
CASSLAGNEQFF
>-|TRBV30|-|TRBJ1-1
TGTGCCTGGGCTACGGGACCTAACACTGAAGCTTTCTTT
CAWATGPNTEAFF
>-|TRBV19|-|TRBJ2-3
TGTGCCAGTAGTATACGGAGGGATAGGGCAGATACGCAGTATTTT
CASSIRRDRADTQYF
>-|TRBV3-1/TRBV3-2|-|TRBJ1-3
TGTGCCAGCAACAAGAACCGGGCCGGCAAAAACACCATATATTTT
CASNKNRAGKNTIYF
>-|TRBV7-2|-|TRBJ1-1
TGTGCCAGCAGCTTAGAGAGGGAAACTGAAGCTTTCTTT
CASSLERETEAFF
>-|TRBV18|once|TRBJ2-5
TGTGCCAGCTCACCCGGCCCGGGGCCGGAGTCCCAGTACTTC
CASSPGPGPESQYF
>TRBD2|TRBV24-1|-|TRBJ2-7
TGTGCCACCAGCTCGACTAGCGGGACTCACGAGCAGTACTTC
CATSSTSGTHEQYF
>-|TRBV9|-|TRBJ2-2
TGTGCCAGCAGCGTAGAAACCTACAACACCGGGGAGCTGTTTTTT
CASSVETYNTGELFF
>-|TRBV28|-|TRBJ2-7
TGTGCCAGCAGTCCGCCGGGGGAAGGGAGGTACTTC
CASSPPGEGRYF
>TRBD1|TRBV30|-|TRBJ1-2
TGTGCCTCAGACAGGGGACAATATGGCTACACCTTC
CASDRGQYGYTF
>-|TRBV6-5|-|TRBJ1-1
TGTGCCAGCAGTCCTGCCCACCGGGAGTCAAGCGCTTTCTTT
CASSPAHRESSAFF
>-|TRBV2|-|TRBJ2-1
TGTGCCAGCGGGTACCAAGTCAATGAGCAGTTCTTC
CASGYQVNEQFF
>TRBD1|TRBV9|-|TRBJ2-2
TGTGCCAGCAGCCCTCGGGACAGAAGAAACACCGGGGAGCTGTTTTTT
CASSPRDRRNTGELFF
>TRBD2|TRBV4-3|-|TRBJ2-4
TGCGCCAGCAGCCAAGATCCAGGACTAGCGGGAGGGAACATTCAGTACTTC
CASSQDPGLAGGNIQYF
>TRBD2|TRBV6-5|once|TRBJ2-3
TGTGCCAGCAGCGCCCTAGCGGGAGGGGCAGATACGCAGTATTTT
CASSALAGGADTQYF
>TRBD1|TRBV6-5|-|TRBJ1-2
TGTGCCAGCAGTTACTCGAGAGGGGGCACCTCGGGCTACACCTTC
CASSYSRGGTSGYTF
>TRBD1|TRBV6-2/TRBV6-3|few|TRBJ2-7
TGTGCCAGCAGTTACCCTAGGGACAGGGGTTACGAGCAGTACTTC
CASSYPRDRGYEQYF
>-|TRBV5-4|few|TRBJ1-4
TGTGCCAGCAGCTTCGGCCCAGGGTGGGAAAAACTGTTTTTT
CASSFGPGWEKLFF
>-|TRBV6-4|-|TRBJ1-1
TGTGCCAGCAGTGAACGGGATAGAACTGAAGCTTTCTTT
CASSERDRTEAFF
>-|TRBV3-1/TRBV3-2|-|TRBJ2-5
TGTGCCAGCAGCCAAGGGGGGCGGGAAAAAGAGACCCAGTACTTC
CASSQGGREKETQYF
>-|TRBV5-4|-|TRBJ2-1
TGTGCCAGCAAGGACGCAGCCGTCTTTTCCTACAATGAGCAGTTCTTC
CASKDAAVFSYNEQFF
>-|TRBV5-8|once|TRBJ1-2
TGTGCCAGCAGCTTGGTGGGGGAGGACTATGGCTACACCTTC
CASSLVGEDYGYTF
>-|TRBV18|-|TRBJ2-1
TGTGCCAGCTCACCACCCTCAGGCCTACCTGACAATGAGCAGTTCTTC
CASSPPSGLPDNEQFF
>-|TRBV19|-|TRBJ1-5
TGTGCCAGTAGTATAGATCTAGGGGCGGTGAATCAGCCCCAGCATTTT
CASSIDLGAVNQPQHF
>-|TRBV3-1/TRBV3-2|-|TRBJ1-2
TGTGCCAGCAGCCCGGACGGTAACTATGGCTACACCTTC
CASSPDGNYGYTF
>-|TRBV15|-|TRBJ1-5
TGTGCCACCAGCAGAGGGATGACCCGTGACAGCGCCGGGCCCCAGCATTTT
CATSRGMTRDSAGPQHF
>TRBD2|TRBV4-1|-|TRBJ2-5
TGCGCCAGCTCCTCAAGAGGAGCGGGAGGGATCCAAGAGACCCAGTACTTC
CASSSRGAGGIQETQYF